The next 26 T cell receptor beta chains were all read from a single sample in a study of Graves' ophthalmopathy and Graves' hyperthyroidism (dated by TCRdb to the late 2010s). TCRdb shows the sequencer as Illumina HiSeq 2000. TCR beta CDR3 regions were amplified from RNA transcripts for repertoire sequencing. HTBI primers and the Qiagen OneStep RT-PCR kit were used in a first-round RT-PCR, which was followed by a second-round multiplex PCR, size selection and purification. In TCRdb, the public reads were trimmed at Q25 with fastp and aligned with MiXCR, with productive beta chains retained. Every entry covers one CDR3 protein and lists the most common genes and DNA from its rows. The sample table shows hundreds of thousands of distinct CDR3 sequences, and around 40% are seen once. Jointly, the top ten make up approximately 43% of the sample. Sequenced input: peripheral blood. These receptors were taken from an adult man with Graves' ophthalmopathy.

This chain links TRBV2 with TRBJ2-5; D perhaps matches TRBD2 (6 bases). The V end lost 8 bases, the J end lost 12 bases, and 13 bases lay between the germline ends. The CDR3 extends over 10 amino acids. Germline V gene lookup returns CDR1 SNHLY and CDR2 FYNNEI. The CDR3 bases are TGTGCCAGCTCGGTCTGGGGGGAGTACTTC. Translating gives CASSVWGEYF.

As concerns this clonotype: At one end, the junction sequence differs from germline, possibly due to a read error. The CDR3 protein is CASSQESGYNNQPQHF. Written as DNA, the CDR3 is TGCGCCAGCAGCCAAGAGTCTGGGTACAACAATCAGCCCCAGCATTTT. The chain combines TRBV24-1 with TRBJ1-5; D uncertain. This CDR3 contains 16 residues. Germline V lookup: CDR1 KGHDR, CDR2 SFDVKD.

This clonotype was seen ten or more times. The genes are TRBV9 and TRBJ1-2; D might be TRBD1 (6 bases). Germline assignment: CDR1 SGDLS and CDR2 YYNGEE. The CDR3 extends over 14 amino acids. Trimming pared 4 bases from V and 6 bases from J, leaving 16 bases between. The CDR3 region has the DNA TGTGCCAGCAGCTATAATCGCGGGGGCGATGGCTACACCTTC. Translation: CASSYNRGGDGYTF.

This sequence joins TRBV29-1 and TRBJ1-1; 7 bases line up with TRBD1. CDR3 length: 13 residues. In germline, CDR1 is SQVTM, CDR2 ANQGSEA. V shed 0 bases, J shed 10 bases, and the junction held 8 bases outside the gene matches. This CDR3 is CSVEDGTAQGAFF. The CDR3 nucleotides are TGCAGCGTTGAAGATGGGACAGCTCAGGGAGCTTTCTTT.

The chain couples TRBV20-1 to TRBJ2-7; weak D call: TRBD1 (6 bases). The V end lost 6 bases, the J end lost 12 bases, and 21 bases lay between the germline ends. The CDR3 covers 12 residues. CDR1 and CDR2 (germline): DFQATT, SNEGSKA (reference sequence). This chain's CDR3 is CSATRDQQGWYF. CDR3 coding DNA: TGCAGTGCGACCAGGGATCAACAGGGTTGGTACTTC.

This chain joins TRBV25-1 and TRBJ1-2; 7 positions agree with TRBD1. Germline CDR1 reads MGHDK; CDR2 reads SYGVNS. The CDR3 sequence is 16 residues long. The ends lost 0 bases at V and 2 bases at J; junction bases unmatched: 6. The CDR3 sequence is CASSEYWTGENYGYTF. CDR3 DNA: TGTGCCAGCAGTGAATATTGGACAGGAGAGAACTATGGCTACACCTTC.

CDR3: CASSLTWAGGASWGYTF. CDR3 nucleotides: TGCGCCAGCAGCTTGACGTGGGCAGGGGGAGCGAGCTGGGGCTACACCTTC. V is TRBV5-1 and J is TRBJ1-2, with TRBD1 matching 7 bases. Germline CDR1 SGHRS, CDR2 YFSETQ. V was clipped by 1 base and J by 8 bases; unmatched bases: 17. This CDR3 region has 17 residues.

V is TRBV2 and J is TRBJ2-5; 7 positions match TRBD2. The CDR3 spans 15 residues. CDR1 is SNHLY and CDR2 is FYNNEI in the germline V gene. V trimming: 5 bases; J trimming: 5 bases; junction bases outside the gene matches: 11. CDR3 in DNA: TGTGCCAGCAGTCCTCTCATGCCGCGGGGGGAGACCCAGTACTTC. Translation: CASSPLMPRGETQYF.

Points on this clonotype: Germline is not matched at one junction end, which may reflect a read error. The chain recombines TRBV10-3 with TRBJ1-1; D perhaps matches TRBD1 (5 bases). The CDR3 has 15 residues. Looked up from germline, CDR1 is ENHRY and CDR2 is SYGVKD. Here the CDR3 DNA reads TGTGCCAGCAGTGAACCCCCAGGGCTGAACACTGAAGCTTTCTTT. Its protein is CASSEPPGLNTEAFF.

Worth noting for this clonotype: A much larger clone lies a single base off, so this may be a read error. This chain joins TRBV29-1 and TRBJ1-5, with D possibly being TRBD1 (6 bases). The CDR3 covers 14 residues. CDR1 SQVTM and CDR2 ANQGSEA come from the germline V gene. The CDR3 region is CSIEGTTPNQRQHF. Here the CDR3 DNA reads TGCAGCATTGAGGGGACAACACCAAATCAGCGCCAGCATTTT.

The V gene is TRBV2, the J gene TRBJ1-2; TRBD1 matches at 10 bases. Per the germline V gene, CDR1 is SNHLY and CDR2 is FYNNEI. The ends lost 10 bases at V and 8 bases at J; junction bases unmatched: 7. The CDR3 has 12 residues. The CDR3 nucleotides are TGTGCCAAGGCAGGGACAGGGGCCGGCTACACCTTC. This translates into CAKAGTGAGYTF.

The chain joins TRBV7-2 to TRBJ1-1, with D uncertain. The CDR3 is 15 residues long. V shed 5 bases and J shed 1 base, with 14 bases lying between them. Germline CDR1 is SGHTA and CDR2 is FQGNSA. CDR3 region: CASSASGQANTEAFF. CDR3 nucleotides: TGTGCCAGCAGCGCGAGCGGGCAGGCGAACACTGAAGCTTTCTTT.

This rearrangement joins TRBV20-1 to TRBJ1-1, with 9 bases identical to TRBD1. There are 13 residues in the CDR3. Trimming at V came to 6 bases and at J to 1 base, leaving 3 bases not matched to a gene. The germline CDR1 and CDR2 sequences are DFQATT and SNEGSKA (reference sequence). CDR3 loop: CSAKQGANTEAFF. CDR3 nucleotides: TGCAGTGCAAAACAGGGGGCGAACACTGAAGCTTTCTTT.

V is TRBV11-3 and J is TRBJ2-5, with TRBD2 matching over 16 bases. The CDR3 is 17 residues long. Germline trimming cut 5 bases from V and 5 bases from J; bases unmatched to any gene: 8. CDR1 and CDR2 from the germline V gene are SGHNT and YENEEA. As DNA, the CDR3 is TGTGCCAGCAGCCCGGGACTAGCGGGAGGGCCGTTTGAGACCCAGTACTTC. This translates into CASSPGLAGGPFETQYF.

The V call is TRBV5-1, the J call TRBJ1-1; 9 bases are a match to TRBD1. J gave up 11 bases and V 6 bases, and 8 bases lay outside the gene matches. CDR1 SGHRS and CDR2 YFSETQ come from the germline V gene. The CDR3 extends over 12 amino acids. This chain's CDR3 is CASTEHRGPAFF. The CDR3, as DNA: TGCGCCAGCACGGAACACAGGGGGCCGGCTTTCTTT.

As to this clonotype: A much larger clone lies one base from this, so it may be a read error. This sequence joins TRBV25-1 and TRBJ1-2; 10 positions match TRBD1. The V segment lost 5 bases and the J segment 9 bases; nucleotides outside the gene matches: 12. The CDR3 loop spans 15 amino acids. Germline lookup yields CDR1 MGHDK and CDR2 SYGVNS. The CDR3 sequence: CASSQLDRGLDSYTF. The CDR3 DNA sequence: TGTGCCAGCAGTCAACTCGACAGGGGGCTCGACAGCTACACCTTC.

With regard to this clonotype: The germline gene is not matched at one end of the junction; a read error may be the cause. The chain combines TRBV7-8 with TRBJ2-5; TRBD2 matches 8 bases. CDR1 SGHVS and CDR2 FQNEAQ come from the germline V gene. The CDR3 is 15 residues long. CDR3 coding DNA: TGCGCCAGCAGCCAAGATCCACTAGCGGTGGAGACCCAGTACTTC. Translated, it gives CASSQDPLAVETQYF.

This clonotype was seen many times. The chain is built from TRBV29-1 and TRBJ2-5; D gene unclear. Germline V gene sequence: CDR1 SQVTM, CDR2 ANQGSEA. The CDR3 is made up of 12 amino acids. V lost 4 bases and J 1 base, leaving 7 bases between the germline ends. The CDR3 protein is CSVGATQETQYF. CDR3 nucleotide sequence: TGCAGCGTTGGGGCCACCCAAGAGACCCAGTACTTC.

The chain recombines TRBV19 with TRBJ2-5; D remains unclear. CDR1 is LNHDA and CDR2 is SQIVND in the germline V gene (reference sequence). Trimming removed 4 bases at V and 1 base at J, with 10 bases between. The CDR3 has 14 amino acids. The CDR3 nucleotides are TGTGCCAGTAGTACTCAAAGCTCCCAAGAGACCCAGTACTTC. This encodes CASSTQSSQETQYF.

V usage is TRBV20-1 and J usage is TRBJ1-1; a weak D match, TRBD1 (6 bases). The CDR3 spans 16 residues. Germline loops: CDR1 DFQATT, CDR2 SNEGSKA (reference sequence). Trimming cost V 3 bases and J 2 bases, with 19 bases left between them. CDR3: CSASPQGSFINTEAFF. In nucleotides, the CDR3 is TGCAGTGCTAGTCCCCAGGGGAGTTTCATTAACACTGAAGCTTTCTTT.

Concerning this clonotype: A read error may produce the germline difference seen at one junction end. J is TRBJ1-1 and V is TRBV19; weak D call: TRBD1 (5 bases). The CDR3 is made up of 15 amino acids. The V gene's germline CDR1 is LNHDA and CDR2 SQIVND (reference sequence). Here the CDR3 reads CASSQPGLMNTEASF. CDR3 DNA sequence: TGTGCCAGTTCTCAACCGGGACTGATGAACACTGAAGCTTCCTTT. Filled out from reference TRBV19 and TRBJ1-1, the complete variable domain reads DGGITQSPKYLFRKEGQNVTLSCEQNLNHDAMYWYRQDPGQGLRLIYYSQIVNDFQKGDIAEGYSVSREKKESFPLTVTSAQKNPTAFYLCASSQPGLMNTEASFGQGTRLTVV.

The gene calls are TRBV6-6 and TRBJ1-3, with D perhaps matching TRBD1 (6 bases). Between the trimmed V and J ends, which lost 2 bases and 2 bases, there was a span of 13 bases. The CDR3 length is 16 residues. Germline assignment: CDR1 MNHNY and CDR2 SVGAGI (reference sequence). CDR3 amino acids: CASSYLSTGAGNTIYF. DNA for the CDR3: TGTGCCAGCAGTTACCTTTCGACAGGAGCTGGAAACACCATATATTTT.

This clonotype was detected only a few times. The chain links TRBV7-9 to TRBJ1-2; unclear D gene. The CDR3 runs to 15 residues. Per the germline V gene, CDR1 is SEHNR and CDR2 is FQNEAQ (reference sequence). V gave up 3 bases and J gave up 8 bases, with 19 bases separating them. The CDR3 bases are TGTGCCAGCAGCTTGACCCGGGAATCCTGGAACGGCTACACCTTC. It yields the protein CASSLTRESWNGYTF.

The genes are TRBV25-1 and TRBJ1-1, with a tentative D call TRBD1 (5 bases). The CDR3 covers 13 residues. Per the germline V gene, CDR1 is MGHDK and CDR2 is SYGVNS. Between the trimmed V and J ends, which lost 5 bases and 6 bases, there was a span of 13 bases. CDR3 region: CASSFVRDSEAFF. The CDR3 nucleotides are TGTGCCAGCAGTTTTGTTAGGGACTCTGAAGCTTTCTTT.

For the CDR3, the DNA is TGTGCCAGTAGGGAGAGGGACACCCGGTACTATGGCTACACCTTC. Residues: CASRERDTRYYGYTF. The V call is TRBV19, the J call TRBJ1-2; weak D call: TRBD1 (6 bases). From germline, CDR1 is LNHDA and CDR2 SQIVND (reference sequence). CDR3 length equals 15 residues. V was trimmed by 6 bases and J by 3 bases, leaving 17 bases between them.

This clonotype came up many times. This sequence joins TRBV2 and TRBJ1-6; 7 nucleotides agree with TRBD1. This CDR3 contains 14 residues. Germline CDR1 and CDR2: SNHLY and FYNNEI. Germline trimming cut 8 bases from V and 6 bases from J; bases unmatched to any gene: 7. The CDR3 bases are TGTGCCAGCTCCTCAGGGGGGGGTAATTCACCCCTCCACTTT. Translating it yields CASSSGGGNSPLHF.